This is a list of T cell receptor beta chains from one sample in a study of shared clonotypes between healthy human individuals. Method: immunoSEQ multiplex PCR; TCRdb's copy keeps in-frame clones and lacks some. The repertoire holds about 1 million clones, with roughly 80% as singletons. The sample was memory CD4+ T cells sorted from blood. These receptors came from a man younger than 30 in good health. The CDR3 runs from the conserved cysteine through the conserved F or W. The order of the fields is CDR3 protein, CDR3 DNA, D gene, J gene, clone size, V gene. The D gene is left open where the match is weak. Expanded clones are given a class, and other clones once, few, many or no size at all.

CASREGAGANVLTF	TGTGCCAGCAGGGAGGGGGCTGGGGCCAACGTCCTGACTTTC	NA	TRBJ2-6	NA	TRBV11-2
CSVEDGWTVQETQYF	TGCAGCGTTGAAGATGGGTGGACAGTCCAAGAGACCCAGTACTTC	NA	TRBJ2-5	NA	TRBV29-1
CASSRYGGGTTEAFF	TGCGCCAGCAGCCGATACGGCGGGGGAACCACTGAAGCTTTCTTT	NA	TRBJ1-1	once	TRBV4-1
CASTSGWGGDQPQHF	TGTGCCAGCACCTCTGGCTGGGGGGGGGATCAGCCCCAGCATTTT	NA	TRBJ1-5	many	TRBV28
CAWSRDSNTGELFF	TGTGCCTGGAGCCGGGACAGTAACACCGGGGAGCTGTTTTTT	TRBD1	TRBJ2-2	once	TRBV30
CASSLDGTPNTEAFF	TGCGCCAGCAGCTTGGACGGGACGCCGAACACTGAAGCTTTCTTT	NA	TRBJ1-1	NA	TRBV5-1
CASSETPTGTDTQYF	TGTGCCAGCAGTGAAACCCCGACGGGCACAGATACGCAGTATTTT	NA	TRBJ2-3	NA	TRBV6-1
CASSRDSYGYTF	TGTGCCAGCAGCAGAGACAGCTATGGCTACACCTTC	NA	TRBJ1-2	NA	TRBV5-4
CAWSVGTMNTEAFF	TGTGCCTGGAGTGTAGGGACCATGAACACTGAAGCTTTCTTT	NA	TRBJ1-1	NA	TRBV30
CASSQGVLAGSQETQYF	TGCGCCAGCAGCCAAGGTGTTTTAGCGGGGTCCCAAGAGACCCAGTACTTC	TRBD2	TRBJ2-5	NA	TRBV4-3
CASSSWRADTQYF	TGCGCCAGCAGCTCCTGGCGAGCAGATACGCAGTATTTT	NA	TRBJ2-3	NA	TRBV5-1
CASSMQGDNSPLHF	TGTGCCAGTAGTATGCAGGGTGATAATTCACCCCTCCACTTT	NA	TRBJ1-6	NA	TRBV19
CASSSFYTEAFF	TGTGCCAGCAGTTCTTTCTACACTGAAGCTTTCTTT	NA	TRBJ1-1	few	TRBV28
CASTSDRYNSPLHF	TGTGCCAGCACCTCGGACAGGTATAATTCACCCCTCCACTTT	TRBD1	TRBJ1-6	NA	TRBV5-6
CASSEQRGRTDTQYF	TGCGCCAGCAGTGAACAACGGGGGCGCACAGATACGCAGTATTTT	NA	TRBJ2-3	NA	TRBV10-1
CASSLGGLDLYEQFF	TGCGCCAGCAGCTTGGGGGGACTAGATCTCTATGAGCAGTTCTTC	TRBD2	TRBJ2-1	NA	TRBV5-1
CASSYSQGAGETQYF	TGTGCCAGCAGTTACTCACAGGGGGCGGGGGAGACCCAGTACTTC	TRBD1	TRBJ2-5	once	TRBV6-5
CASSVAESSYEQYF	TGTGCCAGCAGCGTAGCTGAGAGCTCCTACGAGCAGTACTTC	NA	TRBJ2-7	NA	TRBV9
CASSESTGAQYF	TGCGCCAGCAGTGAGTCGACGGGGGCCCAGTACTTC	NA	TRBJ2-5	NA	TRBV10-2
CASSRQGRDSPLHF	TGTGCCAGCAGTCGTCAGGGCCGGGATTCACCCCTCCACTTT	NA	TRBJ1-6	once	TRBV6-5
CASRSYPRGTEAFF	TGTGCCAGCAGATCATACCCCAGGGGCACTGAAGCTTTCTTT	NA	TRBJ1-1	NA	TRBV28
CASSSLVGNTQYF	TGTGCCAGCAGCTCCCTAGTTGGGAATACGCAGTATTTT	NA	TRBJ2-3	NA	TRBV7-2
CASSQGQGRTGELFF	TGTGCCAGCAGCCAGGGACAGGGCCGGACCGGGGAGCTGTTTTTT	TRBD1	TRBJ2-2	NA	TRBV7-9
CAWSTEGNYGYTF	TGTGCCTGGAGTACAGAGGGGAACTATGGCTACACCTTC	NA	TRBJ1-2	NA	TRBV30
CASSLIGTTLGGEQFF	TGTGCCAGCAGCTTGATTGGGACCACATTAGGCGGCGAGCAGTTCTTC	NA	TRBJ2-1	few	TRBV5-4
CASKLGDRSNSPLHF	TGTGCCAGCAAACTAGGGGACAGAAGTAATTCACCCCTCCACTTT	TRBD1	TRBJ1-6	NA	TRBV6-1
CASSEQTSGNTIYF	TGCGCCAGCAGTGAGCAGACCTCTGGAAACACCATATATTTT	NA	TRBJ1-3	many	TRBV10-2
CATSLALSEQYF	TGTGCCACCAGTCTAGCTCTTTCCGAGCAGTACTTC	NA	TRBJ2-7	NA	TRBV15
CASSPPAKSGGSYEQYF	TGTGCCAGCTCACCACCGGCCAAGAGCGGGGGGTCCTACGAGCAGTACTTC	TRBD2	TRBJ2-7	NA	TRBV18
CASSTRQGSNEKLFF	TGTGCCAGCAGCACCCGACAGGGGAGTAATGAAAAACTGTTTTTT	TRBD1	TRBJ1-4	NA	TRBV7-2
CASRGTSWETQYF	TGTGCCAGCAGGGGGACTAGCTGGGAGACCCAGTACTTC	TRBD2	TRBJ2-5	NA	TRBV2